Each of the 26 T cell receptor beta chains below was sequenced from the same sample in a study of blood T cells in healthy people across ages. With a J-beta primer mix and a sample-barcoded 5' primer, a second PCR ran about 7 to 11 cycles. TCRdb re-analysed the 5' RACE reads in MiXCR, keeping a single row per CDR3 protein. This table has about 1.5 million distinct CDR3 sequences, around 40% appearing once. Sequencing used blood. The receptor set was obtained from a woman aged 18-29 years in good health.

V gene TRBV9 combines with J gene TRBJ2-1; unclear D gene. The germline V and J ends were trimmed by 2 bases and 10 bases, with 13 bases remaining between them. CDR1 is SGDLS, CDR2 YYNGEE, per germline. CDR3 length: 13 residues. The CDR3 protein is CASSVGPTGEQFF. The CDR3 DNA reads TGTGCCAGCAGCGTTGGACCTACCGGGGAGCAGTTCTTC.

The rearrangement uses TRBV5-1 and TRBJ1-1; TRBD1 matches 7 bases. The CDR3 runs 14 residues. CDR1 SGHRS and CDR2 YFSETQ come from the germline V gene. V shed 5 bases, J shed 4 bases, and the junction held 8 bases outside the gene matches. Written as DNA, the CDR3 is TGCGCCAGCAGACTAGGGGGCGCGGGCACTGAAGCTTTCTTT. Residues: CASRLGGAGTEAFF. Full variable domain (rest looked up from reference TRBV5-1 and TRBJ1-1): KAGVTQTPRYLIKTRGQQVTLSCSPISGHRSVSWYQQTPGQGLQFLFEYFSETQRNKGNFPGRFSGRQFSNSRSEMNVSTLELGDSALYLCASRLGGAGTEAFFGQGTRLTVV.

V usage is TRBV28 and J usage is TRBJ2-7; unclear D gene. The J call may be wrong; the DNA end is better matched by TRBJ2-4. CDR3 length equals 13 residues. CDR1 and CDR2 (germline): MDHEN, SYDVKM. CDR3 DNA: TGTGCCAGCAGTTTGTCGACTCATTTCATTCAGTACTTC. This gives the protein CASSLSTHFIQYF.

The V and J genes are TRBV12-3 or TRBV12-4 and TRBJ1-4, with D possibly matching TRBD1 (5 bases). With 6 bases removed from V and 3 bases from J, the gap between germline ends came to 17 bases. The CDR3 spans 16 residues. CDR3 bases: TGTGCCAGCAGGCTAAGGGTGGCAGGGTCTAATGAAAAACTGTTTTTT. Amino acids: CASRLRVAGSNEKLFF.

The chain carries TRBV25-1 and TRBJ2-1; possibly TRBD1 for D (5 bases). The closer fit of TRBJ2-7 to the DNA end suggests the J call may be wrong. Per germline, CDR1 MGHDK and CDR2 SYGVNS. The CDR3 is 16 amino acids. The CDR3 sequence: CASSGVDGHTYNEQYF. CDR3 DNA sequence: TGTGCCAGCAGTGGGGTTGATGGACACACCTACAATGAGCAGTACTTC.

This clonotype has a handful of counts. The chain is built from TRBV7-8 and TRBJ2-1; unclear D gene. Per germline, CDR1 SGHVS and CDR2 FQNEAQ. The CDR3 spans 15 residues. V lost 2 bases and J 0 bases, leaving 8 bases between the germline ends. As DNA, the CDR3 is TGTGCCAGCAGCTTACAGTATAGCTCCTACAATGAGCAGTTCTTC. Protein product: CASSLQYSSYNEQFF.

This sequence joins TRBV7-3 and TRBJ2-5, with 9 bases that match TRBD1. The J call is uncertain, as TRBJ2-7 better fits the DNA end. There are 16 residues in the CDR3. CDR1 is SGHTA, CDR2 FQGTGA, per germline. The CDR3 DNA reads TGTGCCAGCAGCTTAACGGTGGGGACAGGGTTGAACGAGCAGTACTTC. The encoded protein is CASSLTVGTGLNEQYF.

This clonotype was observed a few times. The chain has TRBV20-1 and TRBJ1-2, with D unresolved. The ends were cut back, 3 bases at V and 3 bases at J, with 5 bases in the middle. CDR1 and CDR2 (germline): DFQATT, SNEGSKA (reference sequence). CDR3 length: 11 residues. The CDR3 region has the DNA TGCAGTGCTAGGGTGCACTATGGCTACACCTTC. It encodes CSARVHYGYTF.

The chain couples TRBV18 to TRBJ2-7, with D maybe TRBD2 (6 bases). Trimming took off 5 bases at V and 2 bases at J, with 19 bases between the two ends. Germline-derived CDR1 and CDR2 are KGHSH and LQKENI. The length of the CDR3 is 16 residues. CDR3 protein: CASSFAGSVPTYEQYF. As DNA, the CDR3 is TGTGCCAGCTCATTTGCGGGGTCGGTCCCAACCTACGAGCAGTACTTC.

Ten or more counts support this clonotype. This rearrangement joins TRBV28 to TRBJ2-3; D is uncertain. Trimming took 4 bases from V and 4 from J, leaving 9 bases between them. Germline CDR1 reads MDHEN; CDR2 reads SYDVKM. This CDR3 is built from 13 residues. The CDR3 spells CASSSRSPDTQYF. The CDR3 nucleotides are TGTGCCAGCAGTTCAAGGTCCCCAGATACGCAGTATTTT.

This clonotype was seen more than once but under ten times. The rearrangement uses TRBV25-1 and TRBJ1-1, with TRBD1 identical over 7 bases. Trimming removed 4 bases from V and 4 bases from J; junction bases left unmatched: 6. This CDR3 has 14 residues. Per the germline V gene, CDR1 is MGHDK and CDR2 is SYGVNS. The CDR3 DNA sequence: TGTGCCAGCAGTGGTACAGGGGAGGTCACTGAAGCTTTCTTT. This codes for CASSGTGEVTEAFF.

This clonotype was seen only a few times. The gene calls are TRBV2 and TRBJ1-2; unclear D gene. Deletions cut 8 bases from V and 2 bases from J, with 9 bases between. Germline values: CDR1 SNHLY, CDR2 FYNNEI. CDR3 size: 12 residues. The CDR3 coding sequence is TGTGCCAGCGGTACACAGAACTATGGCTACACCTTC. It specifies CASGTQNYGYTF.

This clonotype has just a few counts. The rearrangement joins TRBV25-1 to TRBJ2-1; D gene uncertain. The CDR3 consists of 15 residues. V lost 2 bases to trimming and J lost 4 bases, with 12 bases between them. Germline V gives CDR1 MGHDK, CDR2 SYGVNS. The chain's CDR3 is CASSEGIGRYNEQFF. In DNA form, the CDR3 reads TGTGCCAGCAGTGAAGGGATCGGGCGGTACAATGAGCAGTTCTTC. Together with reference TRBV25-1 and TRBJ2-1, the CDR3 gives the full variable domain: EADIYQTPRYLVIGTGKKITLECSQTMGHDKMYWYQQDPGMELHLIHYSYGVNSTEKGDLSSESTVSRIRTEHFPLTLESARPSHTSQYLCASSEGIGRYNEQFFGPGTRLTVL.

A few counts support this clonotype. The chain joins TRBV20-1 to TRBJ1-4, with TRBD1 as a possible D gene (6 bases). This CDR3 spans 13 amino acids. Trimming left V 5 bases short and J 8 bases short, with 15 bases between. Germline-derived CDR1 and CDR2 are DFQATT and SNEGSKA (reference sequence). Here the CDR3 DNA reads TGCAGTGCTTGGACAGCCACGCGGGAAAAACTGTTTTTT. This codes for CSAWTATREKLFF.

CDR3 amino acids: CSANLAGGSYNEQFF. In DNA, the CDR3 is TGCAGCGCTAATCTAGCGGGGGGATCTTACAATGAGCAGTTCTTC. The chain is built from TRBV29-1 and TRBJ2-1, with 11 bases matching TRBD2. There are 15 residues in the CDR3. Germline CDR1 SQVTM, CDR2 ANQGSEA. The ends lost 7 bases at V and 4 bases at J; junction bases unmatched: 9.

This clonotype has more than one count but fewer than ten. The chain carries TRBV6-5 and TRBJ2-7, with 7 positions matching TRBD1. V gave up 6 bases and J gave up 2 bases; unmatched junction bases: 7. This CDR3 region has 14 residues. Germline V lookup: CDR1 MNHEY, CDR2 SVGAGI. The CDR3 is CASSRGQVAYEQYF. The CDR3 nucleotides read TGTGCCAGCAGCAGAGGACAGGTCGCCTACGAGCAGTACTTC.

The rearrangement uses TRBV12-5 and TRBJ2-1; TRBD2 matches at 15 bases. The CDR3 covers 17 residues. With 1 base clipped from V and 10 bases from J, the junction kept 8 bases outside the gene matches. Germline V lookup: CDR1 LGHNT, CDR2 FRNRAP. This CDR3 reads CASGLGTSGRAFGEQFF. The CDR3 DNA sequence: TGTGCTAGTGGTTTGGGGACTAGCGGGAGGGCCTTTGGCGAGCAGTTCTTC.

CDR3 DNA: TGTGCTAGTGGTTTGTCCTTTTCCTACGAGCAGTACTTC. This codes for CASGLSFSYEQYF. J is TRBJ2-7 and V is TRBV12-5; D is unclear. V was pared by 2 bases and J by 1 base, with 6 bases between. CDR1 is LGHNT, CDR2 FRNRAP, per germline. The CDR3 loop spans 13 amino acids.

This clonotype was picked up a small number of times. This rearrangement joins TRBV4-1 to TRBJ1-1; 9 bases are a match to TRBD1. CDR1 is MGHRA, CDR2 YSYEKL, per germline. The ends lost 4 bases at V and 1 base at J; junction bases unmatched: 4. The CDR3 totals 15 residues. CDR3 in DNA: TGCGCCAGCAGCCTCCGGGACAGGGCGAACACTGAAGCTTTCTTT. The encoded protein is CASSLRDRANTEAFF.

This clonotype was observed a few times. The V gene is TRBV19, the J gene TRBJ2-1; 9 nucleotides line up with TRBD2. Germline CDR1 reads LNHDA; CDR2 reads SQIVND (reference sequence). Losses at the gene ends were 6 bases for V and 4 bases for J; bases not matched to a gene: 4. This CDR3 has 14 amino acids. The CDR3 is CASRVTSGYNEQFF. The CDR3 bases are TGTGCCAGTAGGGTGACTAGCGGTTACAATGAGCAGTTCTTC.

This chain links TRBV5-1 with TRBJ2-5, with 8 positions matching TRBD1. Trimming took 2 bases from V and 11 from J; bases not matched to a gene: 14. CDR3 size: 15 residues. From germline, CDR1 is SGHRS and CDR2 YFSETQ. The CDR3 bases are TGCGCCAGCAGCTTCAGGACAGGGTCAGGGAATGAGCAGTACTTC. Protein sequence: CASSFRTGSGNEQYF.

The chain carries TRBV27 and TRBJ2-3; unclear D gene. CDR1 MNHEY and CDR2 SMNVEV come from the germline V gene (reference sequence). The CDR3 length is 13 residues. Trimming took off 5 bases at V and 6 bases at J, with 12 bases between the two ends. The CDR3 DNA sequence: TGTGCCAGCAGTACCCGCAACCGTGATACGCAGTATTTT. Amino acids: CASSTRNRDTQYF.

This clonotype was observed a handful of times. The gene calls are TRBV6-6 and TRBJ2-7; a weak D match, TRBD1 (6 bases). V lost 8 bases and J 3 bases, leaving 17 bases between the germline ends. CDR3 size: 14 residues. Germline loops: CDR1 MNHNY, CDR2 SVGAGI (reference sequence). In DNA, the CDR3 is TGTGCCAGCCAGGGGTGGGACCGCAACTACGAGCAGTACTTC. Amino acids: CASQGWDRNYEQYF.

This clonotype showed up just a few times. The rearrangement links TRBV27 to TRBJ2-1, with 7 bases lining up with TRBD1. The CDR3 runs 15 residues. From germline, CDR1 is MNHEY and CDR2 SMNVEV (reference sequence). J gave up 0 bases and V 6 bases, and 5 bases lay outside the gene matches. In nucleotides, the CDR3 is TGTGCCAGCAGGCCAGGGGGAAGCTCCTACAATGAGCAGTTCTTC. This translates into CASRPGGSSYNEQFF.

The V call is TRBV29-1, the J call TRBJ2-4, with 12 positions matching TRBD2. V trimming: 1 base; J trimming: 1 base; junction bases outside the gene matches: 2. The CDR3 is 16 amino acids. Germline lookup yields CDR1 SQVTM and CDR2 ANQGSEA. The CDR3 here is CSVEGLAGGAKNIQYF. The CDR3, as DNA: TGCAGCGTTGAAGGCCTAGCGGGAGGGGCCAAAAACATTCAGTACTTC.

A single count supports this clonotype. The CDR3 does not close with the conserved phenylalanine or tryptophan, likely indicating a read error. The J gene is TRBJ2-7, the V gene TRBV9; the match to TRBD1 covers 9 bases. This CDR3 is 15 amino acids long. Germline lookup yields CDR1 SGDLS and CDR2 YYNGEE. V was clipped by 6 bases and J by 6 bases; unmatched bases: 13. Here the CDR3 reads CASIIPGQGLREQYL. The CDR3 nucleotides read TGTGCCAGCATTATACCGGGACAGGGACTCCGCGAGCAGTACTTA.